Below, one T cell receptor beta chain is given with its context. This clonotype was found a few times. What this receptor recognizes is not known. Base qualities are not at hand, and no much larger clone is one base apart. These data are taken from a study of T-cell memory formation after mild COVID-19 (dated by TCRdb to about 2021). Regarding the complete study: TCR sequence clusters from the two donors were found to be largely donor specific. T-cell clones expanding and contracting after mild COVID-19 in two donors were tracked by longitudinal TCRalpha and TCRbeta repertoire sequencing. Two young, previously healthy adult volunteers, one female and one male, were included in the cohort. General study outcomes and caveats: Clones that contracted from day 15 to 85 showed balanced CD4/CD8 phenotypes, whereas a second wave of clones that expanded from day 15 to 37 leaned towards CD4+. Only two mild cases were covered in the study, and larger cohorts including severe cases with pre-infection samples were considered necessary. Contracting CD4+ clones turned up mainly in the CM and EM memory subsets, whereas EMRA was where CD8+ clones were enriched. SARS-CoV-2 specificity of the second-wave clones peaking on day 37 was not confirmed. The detection of some responding clones in pre-infection memory suggests that pre-existing cross-reactive memory T cells joined the SARS-CoV-2 response.

Sequenced on an Illumina NovaSeq 6000. Using 5'RACE with constant-segment primers, TCRalpha and TCRbeta cDNA libraries were constructed, with sample barcodes and unique molecular identifiers added in the process. Trizol reagent was used to extract RNA from every sample. Libraries were amplified in two PCR steps, with a second sample barcode and Illumina TruSeq adapters added in the second step. The libraries were sequenced on an Illumina NovaSeq using 2 x 150 bp paired-end reads. In the original analysis: Demultiplexing of reads and collapsing into UMI-guided consensus sequences were performed with migec v1.2.7. With mixcr v2.1.11, UMI consensuses were aligned to TRA and TRB V and J templates and assembled into clonotypes. Expanded or contracted clonotypes were those called significant by both edgeR and NoisET, with noise models trained on biological replicates. edgeR calls used a false discovery rate-adjusted p below 0.01 and a log2 fold-change threshold of 1. As an exploratory analysis of dynamics, max-normalized trajectories of the 1000 most abundant clonotypes were examined with PCA combined with hierarchical clustering. Each responding clone was given a CD4 or CD8 phenotype based on the CD4+ and CD8+ repertoires, which had been sequenced separately. The public reads were run again by TCRdb, first through fastp at Q25 and then through MiXCR, and only productive beta chains were kept. Every entry covers one CDR3 protein and lists the most common genes and DNA from its rows. TCRdb's processing, not the authors' own work, is the source of the V and J calls. Across this sample there are 110,000 or so distinct CDR3 sequences, with 22% seen only once. Approximately 40% of the sample is taken by the ten largest.

V is clipped by 0 bases and J by 0 bases, and the sequence between their germline boundaries is 12 bases long. Reading from cysteine to phenylalanine, the CDR3 counts 17 amino acids. Only the CDR3 DNA is retained, 51 bases long and in frame from the first base. CDR1 MGHRA and CDR2 YSYEKL are derived from the germline V gene. Ficoll-Paque density gradient centrifugation was used to isolate PBMCs. Sequencing used PBMCs or a T cell subset sorted from them (not recorded which). The chain joins TRBV4-1 to TRBJ1-3, with an unclear D gene assignment. This sequence originates from a man younger than 30 who had mild COVID-19 (a few samples of this study predate the infection). The sample titles of this study are shuffled in the database, so cell type and time point are left out; the donor was told from shared clones. The CDR3 amino acid sequence is: CASSQDRRQISGNTIYF. At the DNA level, the sequence is TGCGCCAGCAGCCAAGATCGGCGGCAGATCTCTGGAAACACCATATATTTT.